The rows below give T cell receptor beta chains drawn from one sample of a study of T cell responses to AZD1222 COVID-19 vaccine. TCRdb's table, derived via immunoSEQ multiplex PCR, lists solely in-frame clones and lacks some. The sample lists 95,000 to 110,000 clones; about 87% were seen once. The material was peripheral blood, obtained on day 0 of AZD1222 vaccination. The receptors were sampled from an adult in good health. The CDR3 runs from the conserved cysteine through the conserved F or W. A D gene is named only where the DNA matches it firmly. Not every row has a clone size; where given, it reads once, few, many or a size class.

TRBV18	TRBD1	TRBJ1-2	once	TGTGCCAGCTCACCCGGACAGGGAGGTGATGGCTACACCTTC	CASSPGQGGDGYTF
TRBV2	-	TRBJ1-5	-	TGTGCCACGAAGGGGACACAGAATCAGCCCCAGCATTTT	CATKGTQNQPQHF
TRBV9	-	TRBJ2-5	-	TGTGCCAGCAGCGTAGCTGGGCAGGGGTACCAAGAGACCCAGTACTTC	CASSVAGQGYQETQYF
TRBV18	TRBD1	TRBJ2-7	-	TGTGCCAGCTCACCACCCGAAGGGGGCCGGAGCGAGCAGTACTTC	CASSPPEGGRSEQYF
TRBV6-2/TRBV6-3	-	TRBJ1-2	-	TGTGCCAGCAGTTACTCGACAGCCACCTATGGCTACACCTTC	CASSYSTATYGYTF
TRBV9	-	TRBJ2-2	-	TGTGCCAGCAGCCAACAGCCCCCGGGACTTCTAAACACCGGGGAGCTGTTTTTT	CASSQQPPGLLNTGELFF
TRBV11-2	-	TRBJ1-4	-	TGTGCCAGCAGCTTATTGGCTTTAACAGTTAATGAAAAACTGTTTTTT	CASSLLALTVNEKLFF
TRBV19	-	TRBJ2-5	-	TGTGCCAGTAGTATATCGGCAGGGAAACAAGAGACCCAGTACTTC	CASSISAGKQETQYF
TRBV6-2/TRBV6-3	TRBD1	TRBJ1-1	-	TGTGCCAGCAGTTACAGTGGGACAGGGGGATTCGTGACCACTGAAGCTTTCTTT	CASSYSGTGGFVTTEAFF
TRBV10-3	TRBD1	TRBJ1-1	-	TGTGCCATCAGGGTACAGGGGAAAGACACTGAAGCTTTCTTT	CAIRVQGKDTEAFF
TRBV24-1	TRBD1	TRBJ2-3	-	TGTGCCACCAGTGATTCAGGACAGGGCCTGGATACGCAGTATTTT	CATSDSGQGLDTQYF
TRBV27	-	TRBJ1-4	-	TGTGCCAGCCGAGGGATTTCTGGTGAAAAACTGTTTTTT	CASRGISGEKLFF
TRBV10-3	TRBD1	TRBJ1-6	-	TGTGCCATCACCGGACAGGGTGATTCACCCCTCCACTTT	CAITGQGDSPLHF
TRBV12-5	-	TRBJ1-2	-	TGTGCTAGTGGTTTGCCCCGGGACGGTTTCCAAACTGGCTACACCTTC	CASGLPRDGFQTGYTF
TRBV7-6	TRBD1	TRBJ2-7	-	TGTGCCAGCGGGGCCGCACAGGGGGGCTACGAGCAGTACTTC	CASGAAQGGYEQYF
TRBV7-9	-	TRBJ1-2	-	TGTGCCAGCAGCTTAGGAGACTATGGCTACACCTTC	CASSLGDYGYTF
TRBV25-1	TRBD1	TRBJ1-1	-	TGTGCCAGCAGTGAGTTGACAGGGTTTAACACTGAAGCTTTCTTT	CASSELTGFNTEAFF
TRBV18	TRBD2	TRBJ2-2	few	TGTGCCAGCTCACCACTTTCTAGCGGATACACCGGGGAGCTGTTTTTT	CASSPLSSGYTGELFF
TRBV13	-	TRBJ2-7	-	TGTGCCAGCAGCTCCCGGGCCCTCTCCTACGAGCAGTACTTC	CASSSRALSYEQYF
TRBV19	TRBD1	TRBJ1-3	-	TGTGCCAGCTCGGACAGGTGGGGTGGAAACACCATATATTTT	CASSDRWGGNTIYF
TRBV4-3	-	TRBJ2-7	once	TGCGCCAGCAGCCAGGATCAGTCCTACGAGCAGTACTTC	CASSQDQSYEQYF
TRBV27	-	TRBJ1-4	-	TGTGCCAGCAGTTATGCAACTAATGAAAAACTGTTTTTT	CASSYATNEKLFF
TRBV7-2	TRBD1	TRBJ1-4	-	TGTGCCAGCAGCTCCCCGACGACAGGGGGTGAAAAACTGTTTTTT	CASSSPTTGGEKLFF